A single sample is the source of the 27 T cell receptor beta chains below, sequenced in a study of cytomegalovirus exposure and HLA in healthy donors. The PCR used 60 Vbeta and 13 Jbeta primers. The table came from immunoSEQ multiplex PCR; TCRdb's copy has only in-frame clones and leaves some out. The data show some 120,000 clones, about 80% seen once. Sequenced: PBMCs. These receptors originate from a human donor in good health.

This chain's CDR3 is CAISVDHNSEAFF. DNA of the CDR3: TGTGCCATCAGTGTAGACCACAACAGCGAAGCTTTCTTT. The chain combines TRBV10-3 with TRBJ1-1, with no clear D. V was cut by 4 bases and J by 8 bases, with 14 bases left in between. In germline, CDR1 is ENHRY, CDR2 SYGVKD. The CDR3 sequence is 13 residues long.

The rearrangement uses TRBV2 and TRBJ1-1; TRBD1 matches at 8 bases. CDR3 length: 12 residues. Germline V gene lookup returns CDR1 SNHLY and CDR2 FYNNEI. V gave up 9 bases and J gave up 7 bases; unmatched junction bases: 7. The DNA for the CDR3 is TGTGCCAGTAGAATCGGGACAGGTGAAGCTTTCTTT. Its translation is CASRIGTGEAFF. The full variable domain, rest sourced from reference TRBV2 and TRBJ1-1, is EPEVTQTPSHQVTQMGQEVILRCVPISNHLYFYWYRQILGQKVEFLVSFYNNEISEKSEIFDDQFSVERPDGSNFTLKIRSTKLEDSAMYFCASRIGTGEAFFGQGTRLTVV.

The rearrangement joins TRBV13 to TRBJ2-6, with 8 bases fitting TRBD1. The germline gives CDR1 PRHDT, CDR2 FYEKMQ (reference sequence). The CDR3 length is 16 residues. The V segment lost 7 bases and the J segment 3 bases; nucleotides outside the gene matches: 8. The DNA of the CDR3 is TGTGCCAGCAACTTTAACAGGGGGAATGGGGCCAACGTCCTGACTTTC. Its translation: CASNFNRGNGANVLTF.

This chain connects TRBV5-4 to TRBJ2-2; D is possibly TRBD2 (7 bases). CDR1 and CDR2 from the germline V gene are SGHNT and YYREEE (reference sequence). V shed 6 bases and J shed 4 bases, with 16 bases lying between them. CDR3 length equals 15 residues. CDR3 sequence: CASTSTGGRTGELFF. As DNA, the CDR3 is TGTGCCAGCACGAGTACGGGGGGCCGCACCGGGGAGCTGTTTTTT.

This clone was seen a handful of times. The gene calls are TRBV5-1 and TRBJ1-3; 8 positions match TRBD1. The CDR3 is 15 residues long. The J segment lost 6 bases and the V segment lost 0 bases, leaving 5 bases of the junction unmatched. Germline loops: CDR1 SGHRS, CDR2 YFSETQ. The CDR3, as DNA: TGCGCCAGCAGCTTGGCTTTGGGACAGGAAAACACCATATATTTT. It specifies CASSLALGQENTIYF. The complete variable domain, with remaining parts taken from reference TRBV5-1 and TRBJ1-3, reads KAGVTQTPRYLIKTRGQQVTLSCSPISGHRSVSWYQQTPGQGLQFLFEYFSETQRNKGNFPGRFSGRQFSNSRSEMNVSTLELGDSALYLCASSLALGQENTIYFGEGSWLTVV.

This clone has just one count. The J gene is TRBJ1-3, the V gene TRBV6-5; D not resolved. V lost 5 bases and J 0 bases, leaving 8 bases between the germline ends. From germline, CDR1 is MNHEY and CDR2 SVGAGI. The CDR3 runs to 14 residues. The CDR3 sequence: CASSTQRSGNTIYF. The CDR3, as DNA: TGTGCCAGCAGTACTCAGCGCTCTGGAAACACCATATATTTT.

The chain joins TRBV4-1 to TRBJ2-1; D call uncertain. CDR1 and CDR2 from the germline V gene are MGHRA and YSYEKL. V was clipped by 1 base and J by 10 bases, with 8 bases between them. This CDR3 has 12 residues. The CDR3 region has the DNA TGCGCCAGCAGCCAAGTTGCCCGGGAGCAGTTCTTC. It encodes CASSQVAREQFF.

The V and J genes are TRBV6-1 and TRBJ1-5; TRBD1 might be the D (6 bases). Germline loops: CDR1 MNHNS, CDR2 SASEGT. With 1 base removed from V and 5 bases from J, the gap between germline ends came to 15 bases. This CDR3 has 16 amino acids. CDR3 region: CASSEGWAGADQPQHF. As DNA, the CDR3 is TGTGCCAGCAGTGAAGGATGGGCAGGGGCCGATCAGCCCCAGCATTTT.

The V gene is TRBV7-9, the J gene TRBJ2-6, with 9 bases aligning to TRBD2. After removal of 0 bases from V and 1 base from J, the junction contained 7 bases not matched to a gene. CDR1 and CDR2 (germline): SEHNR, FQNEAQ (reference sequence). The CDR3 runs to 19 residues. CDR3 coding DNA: TGTGCCAGCAGCTTAGCCTTGCTAGCGGGGCAATCTGGGGCCAACGTCCTGACTTTC. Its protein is CASSLALLAGQSGANVLTF.

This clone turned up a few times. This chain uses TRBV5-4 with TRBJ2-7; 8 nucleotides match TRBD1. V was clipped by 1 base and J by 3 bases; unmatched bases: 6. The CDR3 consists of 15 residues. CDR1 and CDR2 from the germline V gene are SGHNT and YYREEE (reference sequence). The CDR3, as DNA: TGTGCCAGCAGCTTGACAGGGGGGAGCCTCTACGAGCAGTACTTC. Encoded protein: CASSLTGGSLYEQYF.

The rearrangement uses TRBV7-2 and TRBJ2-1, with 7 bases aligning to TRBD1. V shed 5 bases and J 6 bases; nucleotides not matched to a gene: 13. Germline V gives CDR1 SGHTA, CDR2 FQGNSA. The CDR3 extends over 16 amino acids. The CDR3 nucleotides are TGTGCCAGCAGCCCCCTCCGAGGGACAGAGGGCAATGAGCAGTTCTTC. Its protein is CASSPLRGTEGNEQFF.

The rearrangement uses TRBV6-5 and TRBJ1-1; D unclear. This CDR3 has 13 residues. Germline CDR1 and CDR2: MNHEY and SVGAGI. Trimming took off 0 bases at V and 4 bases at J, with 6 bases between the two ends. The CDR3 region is CASSYSKLTEAFF. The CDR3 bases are TGTGCCAGCAGTTACTCGAAACTCACTGAAGCTTTCTTT.

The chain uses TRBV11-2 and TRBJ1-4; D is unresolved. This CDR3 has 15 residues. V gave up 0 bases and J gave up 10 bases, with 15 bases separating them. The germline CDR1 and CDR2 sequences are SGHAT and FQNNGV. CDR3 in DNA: TGTGCCAGCAGCTTAGATCTGGGCGGGGAAGGAAAACTGTTTTTT. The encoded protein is CASSLDLGGEGKLFF. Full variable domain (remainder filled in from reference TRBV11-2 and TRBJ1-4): EAGVAQSPRYKIIEKRQSVAFWCNPISGHATLYWYQQILGQGPKLLIQFQNNGVVDDSQLPKDRFSAERLKGVDSTLKIQPAKLEDSAVYLCASSLDLGGEGKLFFGSGTQLSVL.

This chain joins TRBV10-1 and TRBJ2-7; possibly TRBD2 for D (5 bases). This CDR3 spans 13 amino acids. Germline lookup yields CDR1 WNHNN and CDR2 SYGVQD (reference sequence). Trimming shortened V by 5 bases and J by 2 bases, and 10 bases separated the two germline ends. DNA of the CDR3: TGCGCCAGCAGTCACCGGGAAGCCTACGAGCAGTACTTC. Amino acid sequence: CASSHREAYEQYF.

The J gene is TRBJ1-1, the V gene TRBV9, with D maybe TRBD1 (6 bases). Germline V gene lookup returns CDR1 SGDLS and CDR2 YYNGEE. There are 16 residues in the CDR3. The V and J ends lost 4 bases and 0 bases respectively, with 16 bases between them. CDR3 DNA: TGTGCCAGCAGCCCACAGGTGGGACAAATGAACACTGAAGCTTTCTTT. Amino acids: CASSPQVGQMNTEAFF.

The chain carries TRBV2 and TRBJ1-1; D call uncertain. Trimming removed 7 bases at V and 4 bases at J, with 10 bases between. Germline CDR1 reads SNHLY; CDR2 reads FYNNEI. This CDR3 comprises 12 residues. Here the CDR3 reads CASNEGTTEAFF. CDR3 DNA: TGTGCCAGCAACGAGGGTACCACTGAAGCTTTCTTT.

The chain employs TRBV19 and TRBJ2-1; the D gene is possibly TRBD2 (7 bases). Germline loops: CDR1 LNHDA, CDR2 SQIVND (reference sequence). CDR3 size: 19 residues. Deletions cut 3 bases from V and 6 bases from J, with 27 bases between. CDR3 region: CASSMPPRGWGRASNEQFF. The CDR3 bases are TGTGCCAGTAGTATGCCCCCGAGGGGGTGGGGGAGGGCAAGCAATGAGCAGTTCTTC.

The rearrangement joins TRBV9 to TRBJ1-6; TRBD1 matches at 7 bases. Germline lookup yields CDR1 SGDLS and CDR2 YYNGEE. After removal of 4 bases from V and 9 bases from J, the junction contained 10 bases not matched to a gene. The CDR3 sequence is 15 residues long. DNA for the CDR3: TGTGCCAGCAGCATTTACCGGGACAGAGGTTCACCCCTCCACTTT. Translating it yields CASSIYRDRGSPLHF. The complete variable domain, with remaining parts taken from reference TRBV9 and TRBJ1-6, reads DSGVTQTPKHLITATGQRVTLRCSPRSGDLSVYWYQQSLDQGLQFLIQYYNGEERAKGNILERFSAQQFPDLHSELNLSSLELGDSALYFCASSIYRDRGSPLHFGNGTRLTVT.

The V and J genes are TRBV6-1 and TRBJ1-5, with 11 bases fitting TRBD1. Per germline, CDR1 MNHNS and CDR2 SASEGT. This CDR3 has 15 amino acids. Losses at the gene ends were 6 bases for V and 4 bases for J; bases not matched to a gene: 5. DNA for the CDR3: TGTGCCAGCAGCGACGGACAGGGGGCGAATCAGCCCCAGCATTTT. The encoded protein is CASSDGQGANQPQHF.

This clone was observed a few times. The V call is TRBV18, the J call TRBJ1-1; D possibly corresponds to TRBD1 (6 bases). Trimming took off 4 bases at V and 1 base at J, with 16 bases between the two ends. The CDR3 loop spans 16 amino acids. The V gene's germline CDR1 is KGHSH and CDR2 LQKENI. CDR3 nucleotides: TGTGCCAGCTCACTGCTTTCGGGACACAAGAACACTGAAGCTTTCTTT. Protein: CASSLLSGHKNTEAFF.

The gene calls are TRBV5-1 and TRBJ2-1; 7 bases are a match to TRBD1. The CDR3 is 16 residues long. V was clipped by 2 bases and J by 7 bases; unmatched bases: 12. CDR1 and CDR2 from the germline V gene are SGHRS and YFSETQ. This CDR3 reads CASSLGPTGTGNEQFF. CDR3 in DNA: TGCGCCAGCAGCTTAGGCCCGACAGGGACGGGAAATGAGCAGTTCTTC.

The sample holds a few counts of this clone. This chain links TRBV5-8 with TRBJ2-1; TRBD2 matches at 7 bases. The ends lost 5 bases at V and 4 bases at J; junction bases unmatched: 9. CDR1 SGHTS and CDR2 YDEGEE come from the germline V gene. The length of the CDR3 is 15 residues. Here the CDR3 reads CASRLAASGYNEQFF. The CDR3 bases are TGTGCCAGCAGACTGGCGGCTAGCGGTTACAATGAGCAGTTCTTC.

CDR3 sequence: CASSSLTFTSGGATDTQYF. CDR3 in DNA: TGTGCCAGCAGCTCCCTTACCTTTACTAGCGGGGGGGCTACAGATACGCAGTATTTT. The V call is TRBV7-3, the J call TRBJ2-3; 13 bases are shared with TRBD2. The CDR3 is 19 residues long. J was trimmed by 3 bases and V by 4 bases; bases with no gene match: 13. Germline loops: CDR1 SGHTA, CDR2 FQGTGA.

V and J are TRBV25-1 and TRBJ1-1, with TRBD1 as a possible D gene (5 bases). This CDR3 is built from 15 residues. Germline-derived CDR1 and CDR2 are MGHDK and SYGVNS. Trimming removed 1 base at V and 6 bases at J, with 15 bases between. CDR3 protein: CASSESGGLHAEAFF. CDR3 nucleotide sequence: TGTGCCAGCAGTGAATCCGGGGGTTTGCACGCTGAAGCTTTCTTT.

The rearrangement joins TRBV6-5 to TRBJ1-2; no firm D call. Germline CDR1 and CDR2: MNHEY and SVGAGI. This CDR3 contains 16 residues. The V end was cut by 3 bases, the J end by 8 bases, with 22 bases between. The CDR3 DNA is TGTGCCAGCAGTTATTCTGGACGGTCTACTTCGGGAGGCTACACCTTC. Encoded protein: CASSYSGRSTSGGYTF.

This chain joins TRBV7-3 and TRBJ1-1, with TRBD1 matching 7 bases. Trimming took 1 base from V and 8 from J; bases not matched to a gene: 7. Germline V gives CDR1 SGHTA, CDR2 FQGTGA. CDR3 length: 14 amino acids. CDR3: CASSLKGTAGEAFF. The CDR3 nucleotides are TGTGCCAGCAGCTTAAAGGGGACAGCAGGGGAAGCTTTCTTT.

Written as DNA, the CDR3 is TGTGCCAGCTCACCTACCCTCAGATCGAACACTGAAGCTTTCTTT. Its protein product is CASSPTLRSNTEAFF. The chain joins TRBV18 to TRBJ1-1, with unresolved D. V was shortened by 3 bases and J by 1 base, with 12 bases between the two germline ends. From germline, CDR1 is KGHSH and CDR2 LQKENI. The CDR3 has 15 residues.